This TCR beta chain was sequenced during a study of CD8+ T cells in alopecia areata. Study in general: Treated patients were scored for severity by percent of scalp affected.

Trimming removed 0 bases from V and 0 bases from J, with 12 bases in between. Germline V gene sequence: CDR1 MGHRA, CDR2 YSYEKL. CDR3 length: 17 amino acids. The sequencing template was cDNA reverse transcribed from extracted RNA. The data were produced by immunoSEQ multiplex PCR, yet TCRdb's version contains in-frame clones alone and is incomplete. This repertoire shows 150,000 to 200,000 clones, about 54% found once; its top ten account for approximately 16%. The treatment is: oral pan-JAK inhibitor, 5-10 mg twice daily. Material: CD4+ T cells sorted from blood, obtained between weeks 55 and 65, from a patient treated with tofacitinib. The V gene is TRBV4-1, the J gene TRBJ2-1; weak D call: TRBD1 (5 bases). The sequence derives from a human donor with alopecia areata. CDR3 in amino acids: CASSQDLTGHSYNEQFF. The CDR3 DNA sequence: TGCGCCAGCAGCCAAGATCTAACAGGACACTCCTACAATGAGCAGTTCTTC.